What follows are 16 T cell receptor beta chains derived from one specimen sequenced in a study of cytomegalovirus exposure and HLA in healthy donors (TCRdb year 2017). Library generation was performed with the immunoSEQ multiplex PCR assay. A mixture of 60 forward primers for TCR Vbeta segments and 13 reverse primers for TCR Jbeta segments was used in the multiplex PCR. TCRdb took this table from immuneACCESS and kept in-frame rearrangements with V and J called. Such tables lack part of the clones; where checked against another copy, unresolved V genes explain under half of the gap, and the rest is unexplained. The sample table contains fewer than 150,000 clones; only one count was recorded for more than 75% of them. About 3.8% of the sample is in the top ten clones. Sequencing used PBMCs. These receptors originate from a man aged 18 to 29 in good health and CMV-seronegative.

Written as DNA, the CDR3 is TGTGCCAGTAGTAGAAGGGCCAGGGGAGAACAGCCCCAGCATTTT. Protein product: CASSRRARGEQPQHF. The genes are TRBV19 and TRBJ1-5, with D tentatively TRBD1 (6 bases). Germline-derived CDR1 and CDR2 are LNHDA and SQIVND (reference sequence). The CDR3 extends over 15 amino acids. Trimming removed 4 bases from V and 7 bases from J, with 17 bases in between.

The chain has TRBV27 and TRBJ2-1; 11 nucleotides agree with TRBD2. The CDR3 length is 17 residues. Germline V gene data show CDR1 as MNHEY and CDR2 as SMNVEV (reference sequence). V trimming: 5 bases; J trimming: 9 bases; junction bases outside the gene matches: 15. The DNA of the CDR3 is TGTGCCAGCAGTATCCATAAAGGTAGCGGGAGGGCATCTGAGCAGTTCTTC. Its protein is CASSIHKGSGRASEQFF.

The gene calls are TRBV29-1 and TRBJ2-3; 7 nucleotides align to TRBD2. From germline, CDR1 is SQVTM and CDR2 ANQGSEA. The CDR3 runs to 15 residues. After removal of 6 bases from V and 0 bases from J, the junction contained 9 bases not matched to a gene. The CDR3 DNA sequence: TGCAGCGTCACTCCGGGACTACTAAGCACAGATACGCAGTATTTT. The encoded protein is CSVTPGLLSTDTQYF.

Regarding this clone: Because the CDR3 is missing its conserved closing phenylalanine or tryptophan, this is likely a read error. The DNA is omitted, as the CDR3 cannot be located on it reliably, and the CDR3 follows TCRdb's listing. This chain joins TRBV5-1 and TRBJ2-7; the D call TRBD1 from the table was never checked on the DNA. Germline CDR1 reads SGHRS; CDR2 reads YFSETQ. The CDR3 is made up of 9 amino acids, end residues included. Here the CDR3 reads CASSPGQGG.

J is TRBJ2-1 and V is TRBV5-6, with 11 bases fitting TRBD2. Germline-derived CDR1 and CDR2 are SGHDT and YYEEEE. J lost 6 bases, V lost 2 bases, and 1 base had no gene match. This CDR3 has 14 residues. DNA of the CDR3: TGTGCCAGCAGCTTAACTAGCGGGAGCAATGAGCAGTTCTTC. This translates into CASSLTSGSNEQFF. Filled out from reference TRBV5-6 and TRBJ2-1, the complete variable domain reads DAGVTQSPTHLIKTRGQQVTLRCSPKSGHDTVSWYQQALGQGPQFIFQYYEEEERQRGNFPDRFSGHQFPNYSSELNVNALLLGDSALYLCASSLTSGSNEQFFGPGTRLTVL.

The rearrangement links TRBV5-1 to TRBJ2-7; D is ambiguous. The CDR3 runs to 11 residues. Germline assignment: CDR1 SGHRS and CDR2 YFSETQ. Trimming removed 4 bases from V and 3 bases from J, with 5 bases in between. DNA for the CDR3: TGCGCCAGCAGCACAGACTACGAGCAGTACTTC. It is translated as CASSTDYEQYF. The variable domain in full, with the rest retrieved from reference TRBV5-1 and TRBJ2-7, is KAGVTQTPRYLIKTRGQQVTLSCSPISGHRSVSWYQQTPGQGLQFLFEYFSETQRNKGNFPGRFSGRQFSNSRSEMNVSTLELGDSALYLCASSTDYEQYFGPGTRLTVT.

V gene TRBV5-1 combines with J gene TRBJ2-7, with TRBD1 matching 8 bases. This CDR3 has 14 amino acids. V was clipped by 6 bases and J by 5 bases; unmatched bases: 10. Looked up from germline, CDR1 is SGHRS and CDR2 is YFSETQ. CDR3 in amino acids: CASTGQGGPNEQYF. DNA for the CDR3: TGCGCCAGCACAGGACAGGGAGGACCCAACGAGCAGTACTTC.

The chain employs TRBV7-9 and TRBJ2-5, with TRBD2 matching 10 bases. The V and J ends lost 0 bases and 3 bases, in that order; junction bases with no gene match: 7. CDR1 and CDR2 from the germline V gene are SEHNR and FQNEAQ (reference sequence). The CDR3 has 17 amino acids. CDR3 nucleotide sequence: TGTGCCAGCAGCTTAGCGCTAAAGCGGGAGGGAGAAGAGACCCAGTACTTC. Amino acid sequence: CASSLALKREGEETQYF.

This clone occurred many times. CDR3 sequence (DNA): TGCGCCAGCAGCTTGACTAGCGGCACAGATACGCAGTATTTT. Encoded protein: CASSLTSGTDTQYF. The chain has TRBV5-1 and TRBJ2-3, with 7 positions matching TRBD2. The CDR3 runs 14 residues. With 1 base clipped from V and 1 base from J, the junction kept 0 bases outside the gene matches. Germline CDR1 SGHRS, CDR2 YFSETQ.

The chain carries TRBV5-1 and TRBJ2-7; TRBD1 agrees at 7 bases. Looked up from germline, CDR1 is SGHRS and CDR2 is YFSETQ. This CDR3 is built from 13 residues. The junction had 3 bases not matched to a gene; V was cut back by 2 bases and J by 4 bases. CDR3 sequence: CASSFDRVYEQYF. In nucleotides, the CDR3 is TGCGCCAGCAGCTTCGACAGGGTATACGAGCAGTACTTC.

The chain combines TRBV19 with TRBJ2-1; D might be TRBD2 (5 bases). The V and J ends lost 11 bases and 3 bases respectively, with 23 bases between them. CDR1 and CDR2 (germline): LNHDA, SQIVND (reference sequence). This CDR3 is 16 amino acids long. This CDR3 is CACHPGTSGYYNEQFF. For the CDR3, the DNA is TGTGCCTGCCATCCGGGAACCTCTGGTTACTACAATGAGCAGTTCTTC.

The rearrangement uses TRBV18 and TRBJ1-2, with TRBD1 matching over 8 bases. Germline CDR1 is KGHSH and CDR2 is LQKENI. CDR3 length: 15 residues. V gave up 6 bases and J gave up 5 bases; unmatched junction bases: 11. CDR3 sequence (DNA): TGTGCCAGCTCCCGTCTGCCGGGACAGGATTATGGCTACACCTTC. As protein: CASSRLPGQDYGYTF.

The J gene is TRBJ2-2, the V gene TRBV4-2; D gene uncertain. V was cut by 0 bases and J by 5 bases, with 10 bases left in between. CDR1 and CDR2 from the germline V gene are LGHNA and YNFKEQ. This CDR3 region has 15 residues. CDR3 amino acids: CASSQDWSVTGELFF. CDR3 sequence (DNA): TGTGCCAGCAGCCAAGATTGGTCAGTAACCGGGGAGCTGTTTTTT.

V and J are TRBV14 and TRBJ2-7, with D possibly TRBD1 on 6 matching bases. V dropped 1 base and J dropped 3 bases, with 10 bases sitting between them. The CDR3 is 14 residues long. Germline lookup yields CDR1 SGHDN and CDR2 FVKESK. The CDR3 region is CASSQGHRDYEQYF. The DNA of the CDR3 is TGTGCCAGCAGCCAAGGCCACAGGGACTACGAGCAGTACTTC.

The rearrangement uses TRBV5-1 and TRBJ2-5; the match to TRBD1 covers 9 bases. The CDR3 length is 15 residues. V was clipped by 2 bases and J by 0 bases; unmatched bases: 2. From germline, CDR1 is SGHRS and CDR2 YFSETQ. Here the CDR3 DNA reads TGCGCCAGCAGCTTAGGGGACAGGGACCAAGAGACCCAGTACTTC. This sequence encodes CASSLGDRDQETQYF.

The V gene is TRBV27, the J gene TRBJ2-1; 7 nucleotides match TRBD2. Germline V gene lookup returns CDR1 MNHEY and CDR2 SMNVEV (reference sequence). Unmatched junction bases numbered 7, after V lost 3 bases and J lost 5 bases. The CDR3 extends over 15 amino acids. The CDR3: CASSFPGLPHNEQFF. The DNA for the CDR3 is TGTGCCAGCAGTTTTCCGGGACTACCTCACAATGAGCAGTTCTTC.